The 10 T cell receptor beta chains given below trace back to one sample, sequenced in a study of cytomegalovirus exposure and HLA in healthy donors. PCR primers comprised 60 Vbeta and 13 Jbeta primers. Sequenced by immunoSEQ multiplex PCR; TCRdb stores in-frame clones only, minus some. The sample has around 170,000 clones, around 85% seen once; the top ten hold 3% to 4.5%. Sequenced: PBMCs. Receptors originate from a man aged 45 to 65 in good health and CMV-seronegative.

This clone appeared once. V is TRBV7-9 and J is TRBJ1-2; 9 bases match TRBD1. V shed 6 bases, J shed 6 bases, and the junction held 5 bases outside the gene matches. Germline V gene sequence: CDR1 SEHNR, CDR2 FQNEAQ (reference sequence). This CDR3 is built from 13 residues. The CDR3 loop is CASRRTGVNGYTF. CDR3 in DNA: TGTGCCAGCAGACGGACAGGGGTTAATGGCTACACCTTC.

The chain recombines TRBV11-2 with TRBJ1-6, with D hard to call. The germline V gene encodes CDR1 SGHAT and CDR2 FQNNGV. The CDR3 extends over 17 amino acids. V lost 1 base and J lost 0, with 10 bases in between. DNA for the CDR3: TGTGCCAGCAGCTTAGGGGAGGGAAGCTCCTATAATTCACCCCTCCACTTT. As protein: CASSLGEGSSYNSPLHF.

The chain combines TRBV15 with TRBJ2-7, with 8 bases lining up with TRBD2. V shed 5 bases and J 4 bases; nucleotides not matched to a gene: 7. Germline V gene sequence: CDR1 LNHNV, CDR2 YYDKDF (reference sequence). CDR3 length: 14 amino acids. In DNA form, the CDR3 reads TGTGCCACCAGCTACGGGGGGGCTAAGTACGAGCAGTACTTC. This codes for CATSYGGAKYEQYF. The entire variable domain, with the rest obtained from reference TRBV15 and TRBJ2-7, is as follows: DAMVIQNPRYQVTQFGKPVTLSCSQTLNHNVMYWYQQKSSQAPKLLFHYYDKDFNNEADTPDNFQSRRPNTSFCFLDIRSPGLGDTAMYLCATSYGGAKYEQYFGPGTRLTVT.

The V and J genes are TRBV9 and TRBJ1-5; D may be TRBD1 (6 bases). This CDR3 has 14 amino acids. V lost 3 bases and J 4 bases, leaving 11 bases between the germline ends. Per the germline V gene, CDR1 is SGDLS and CDR2 is YYNGEE. Here the CDR3 DNA reads TGTGCCAGCAGCGAGGGGGACCTGAATCAGCCCCAGCATTTT. Amino acid sequence: CASSEGDLNQPQHF.

The chain couples TRBV4-1 to TRBJ2-7, with 9 bases lining up with TRBD1. Germline V lookup: CDR1 MGHRA, CDR2 YSYEKL. The CDR3 runs to 15 residues. V shed 4 bases, J shed 1 base, and the junction held 5 bases outside the gene matches. The CDR3 is CASSRDREASYEQYF. CDR3 DNA: TGCGCCAGCAGCCGGGACAGGGAGGCTTCCTACGAGCAGTACTTC.

The gene calls are TRBV7-9 and TRBJ1-1, with D hard to call. The CDR3 length is 13 residues. The V end was cut by 2 bases, the J end by 4 bases, with 8 bases between. Germline CDR1 is SEHNR and CDR2 is FQNEAQ (reference sequence). The CDR3 loop is CASSLSGFTEAFF. CDR3 bases: TGTGCCAGCAGCTTATCCGGGTTCACTGAAGCTTTCTTT.

The J gene is TRBJ2-3, the V gene TRBV4-3; perhaps TRBD2 as D (5 bases). The V gene's germline CDR1 is LGHNA and CDR2 YSLEER. The CDR3 runs 14 residues. The V gene lost 3 bases and the J gene lost 4 bases, with 11 bases spanning the gap. The CDR3 is CASSQGSKADTQYF. For the CDR3, the DNA is TGCGCCAGCAGCCAGGGGAGCAAGGCAGATACGCAGTATTTT.

V gene TRBV20-1 combines with J gene TRBJ1-1; D not certain. Germline values: CDR1 DFQATT, CDR2 SNEGSKA (reference sequence). The V end was cut by 5 bases, the J end by 5 bases, with 9 bases between. There are 11 residues in the CDR3. Written as DNA, the CDR3 is TGCAGTGCTGTAGGAGAGACTGAAGCTTTCTTT. It codes for CSAVGETEAFF.

The rearrangement uses TRBV18 and TRBJ2-7; TRBD1 aligns across 8 bases. The J segment lost 4 bases and the V segment lost 2 bases, leaving 7 bases of the junction unmatched. The CDR3 extends over 15 amino acids. The V gene's germline CDR1 is KGHSH and CDR2 LQKENI. CDR3 DNA sequence: TGTGCCAGCTCACCAAAGAGGCAGGGGGCGTACGAGCAGTACTTC. Encoded protein: CASSPKRQGAYEQYF.

The chain couples TRBV6-6 to TRBJ2-7; possibly TRBD2 for D (6 bases). Trimming removed 7 bases from V and 2 bases from J, with 9 bases in between. The CDR3 length is 12 residues. Germline CDR1 MNHNY, CDR2 SVGAGI (reference sequence). This CDR3 is CASTGEAYEQYF. CDR3 coding DNA: TGTGCCAGCACGGGGGAAGCCTACGAGCAGTACTTC.